This record looks at one T cell receptor beta chain sequence and its context. Its matching antigen is unknown. Other DNA sequences in this sample translate to the same CDR3. Vbeta (60) and Jbeta (13) primers were used in the PCR. Clones were read by immunoSEQ multiplex PCR, and TCRdb kept only the in-frame ones, dropping some. Of some 200,000 clones in the sample, approximately 84% are singletons; the top ten hold roughly 2.6%. The length of the CDR3 is 13 residues. V dropped 3 bases and J dropped 3; count of bases not matched to a gene: 0. Germline V gene sequence: CDR1 KGHSH, CDR2 LQKENI. This sample was included in a study of cytomegalovirus exposure and HLA in healthy donors. Study background: Prior work identified 120 million or so unique TCR beta sequences in 150 million to 200 million T cells. Notes on the study in general: In a later analysis, TCR beta V- and J-gene trimming was associated with a missense DCLRE1C variant. Despite most TCR sequences being rare, some public TCRs occurred in many donors. In an earlier analysis, productive rearrangement rates for most beta V segments clustered near 90% or 30%.

The TCR was taken from a woman in her 50s in good health and CMV-seropositive. This rearrangement joins TRBV18 to TRBJ1-2; 8 bases map to TRBD1. Sequencing used PBMCs. The CDR3 DNA follows: TGTGCCAGCTCACCGACAGGGGACTATGGCTACACCTTC. This sequence encodes CASSPTGDYGYTF.